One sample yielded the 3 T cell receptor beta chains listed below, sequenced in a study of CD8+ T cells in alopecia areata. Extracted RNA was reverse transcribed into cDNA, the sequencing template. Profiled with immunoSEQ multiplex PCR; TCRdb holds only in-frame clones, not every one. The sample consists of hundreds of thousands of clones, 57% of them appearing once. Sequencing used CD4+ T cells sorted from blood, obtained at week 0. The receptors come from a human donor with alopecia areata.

DNA of the CDR3: TGTGCCTGGAGTGTACAGGATTTTAACTATGGCTACACCTTC. Its translation is CAWSVQDFNYGYTF. The chain couples TRBV30 to TRBJ1-2; D perhaps matches TRBD1 (5 bases). Germline assignment: CDR1 GTSNPN and CDR2 SVGIG (reference sequence). CDR3 size: 14 residues. The V end was cut by 0 bases, the J end by 1 base, with 9 bases between.

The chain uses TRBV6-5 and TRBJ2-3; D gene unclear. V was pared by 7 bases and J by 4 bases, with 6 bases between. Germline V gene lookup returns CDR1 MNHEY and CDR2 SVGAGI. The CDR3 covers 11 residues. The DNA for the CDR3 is TGTGCCAGCATTCAGGCAGATACGCAGTATTTT. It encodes CASIQADTQYF.

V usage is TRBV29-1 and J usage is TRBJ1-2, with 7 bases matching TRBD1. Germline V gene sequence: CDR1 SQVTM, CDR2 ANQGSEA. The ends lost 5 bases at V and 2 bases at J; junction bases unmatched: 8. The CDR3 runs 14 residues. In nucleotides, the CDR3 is TGCAGCGTTCCCGCCGGGACAGCAAACTATGGCTACACCTTC. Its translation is CSVPAGTANYGYTF.